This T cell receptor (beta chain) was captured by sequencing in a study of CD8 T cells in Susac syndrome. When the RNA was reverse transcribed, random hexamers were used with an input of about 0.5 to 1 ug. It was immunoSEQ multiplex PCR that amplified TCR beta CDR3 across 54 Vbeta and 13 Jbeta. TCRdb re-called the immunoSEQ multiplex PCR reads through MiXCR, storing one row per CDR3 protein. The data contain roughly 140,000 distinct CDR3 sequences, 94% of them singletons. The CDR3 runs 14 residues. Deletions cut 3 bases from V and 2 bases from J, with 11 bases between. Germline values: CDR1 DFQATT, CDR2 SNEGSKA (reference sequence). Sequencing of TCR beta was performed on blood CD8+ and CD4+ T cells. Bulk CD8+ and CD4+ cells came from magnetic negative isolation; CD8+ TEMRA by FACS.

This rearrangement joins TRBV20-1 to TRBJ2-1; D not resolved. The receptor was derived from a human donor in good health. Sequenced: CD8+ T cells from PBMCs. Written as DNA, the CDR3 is TGCAGTGCTAGTGGTATTCAGGCCTACAATGAGCAGTTCTTC. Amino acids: CSASGIQAYNEQFF.